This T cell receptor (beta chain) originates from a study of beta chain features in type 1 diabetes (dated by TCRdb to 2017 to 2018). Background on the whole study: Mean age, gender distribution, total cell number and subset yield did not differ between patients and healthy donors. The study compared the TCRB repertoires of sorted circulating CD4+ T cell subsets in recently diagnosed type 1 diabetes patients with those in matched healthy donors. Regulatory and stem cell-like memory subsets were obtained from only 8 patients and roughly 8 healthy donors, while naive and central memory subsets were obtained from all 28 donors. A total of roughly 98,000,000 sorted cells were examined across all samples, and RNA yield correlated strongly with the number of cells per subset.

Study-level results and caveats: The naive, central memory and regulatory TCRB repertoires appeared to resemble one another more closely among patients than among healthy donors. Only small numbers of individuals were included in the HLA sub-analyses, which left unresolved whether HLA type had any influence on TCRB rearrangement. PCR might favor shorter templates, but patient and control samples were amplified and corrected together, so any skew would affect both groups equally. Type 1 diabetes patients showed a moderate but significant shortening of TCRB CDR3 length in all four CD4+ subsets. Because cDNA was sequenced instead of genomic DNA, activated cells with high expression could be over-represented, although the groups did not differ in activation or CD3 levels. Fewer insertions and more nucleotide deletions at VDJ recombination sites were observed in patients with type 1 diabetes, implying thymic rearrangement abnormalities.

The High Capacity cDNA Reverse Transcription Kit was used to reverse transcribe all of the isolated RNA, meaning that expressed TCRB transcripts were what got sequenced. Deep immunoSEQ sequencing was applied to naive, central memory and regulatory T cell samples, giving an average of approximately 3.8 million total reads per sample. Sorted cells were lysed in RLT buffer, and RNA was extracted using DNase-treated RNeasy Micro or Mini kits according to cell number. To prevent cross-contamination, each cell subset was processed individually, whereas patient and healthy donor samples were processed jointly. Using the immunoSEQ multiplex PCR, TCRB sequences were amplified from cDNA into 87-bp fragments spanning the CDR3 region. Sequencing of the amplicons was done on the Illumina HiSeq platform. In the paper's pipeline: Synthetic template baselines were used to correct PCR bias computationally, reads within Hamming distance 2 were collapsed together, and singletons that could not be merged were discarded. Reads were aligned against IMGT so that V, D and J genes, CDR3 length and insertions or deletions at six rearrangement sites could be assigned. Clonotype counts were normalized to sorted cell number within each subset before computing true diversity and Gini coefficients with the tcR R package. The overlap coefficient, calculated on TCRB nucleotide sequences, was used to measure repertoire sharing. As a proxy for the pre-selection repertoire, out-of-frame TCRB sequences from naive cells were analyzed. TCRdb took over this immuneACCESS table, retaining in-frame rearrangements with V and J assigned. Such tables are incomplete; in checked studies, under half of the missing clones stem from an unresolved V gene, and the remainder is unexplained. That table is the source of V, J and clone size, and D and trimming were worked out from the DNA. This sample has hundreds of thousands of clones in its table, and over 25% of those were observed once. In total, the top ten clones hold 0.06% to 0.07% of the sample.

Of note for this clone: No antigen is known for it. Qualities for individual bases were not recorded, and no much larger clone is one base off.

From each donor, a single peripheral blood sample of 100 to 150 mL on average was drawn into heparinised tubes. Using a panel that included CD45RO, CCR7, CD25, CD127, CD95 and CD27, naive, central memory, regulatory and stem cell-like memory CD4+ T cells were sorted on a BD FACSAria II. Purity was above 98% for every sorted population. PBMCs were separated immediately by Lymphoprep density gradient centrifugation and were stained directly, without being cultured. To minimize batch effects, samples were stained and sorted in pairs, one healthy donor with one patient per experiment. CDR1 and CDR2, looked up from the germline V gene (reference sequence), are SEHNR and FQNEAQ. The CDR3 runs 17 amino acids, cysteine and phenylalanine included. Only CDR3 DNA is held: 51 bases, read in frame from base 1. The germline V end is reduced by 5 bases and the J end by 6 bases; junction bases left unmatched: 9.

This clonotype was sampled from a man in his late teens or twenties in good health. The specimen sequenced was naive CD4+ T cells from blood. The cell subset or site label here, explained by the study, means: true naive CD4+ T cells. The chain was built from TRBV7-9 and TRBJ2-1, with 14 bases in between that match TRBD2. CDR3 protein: CASSPRTSGRWANEQFF. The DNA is TGTGCCAGCAGCCCCAGGACTAGCGGGAGGTGGGCCAATGAGCAGTTCTTC.